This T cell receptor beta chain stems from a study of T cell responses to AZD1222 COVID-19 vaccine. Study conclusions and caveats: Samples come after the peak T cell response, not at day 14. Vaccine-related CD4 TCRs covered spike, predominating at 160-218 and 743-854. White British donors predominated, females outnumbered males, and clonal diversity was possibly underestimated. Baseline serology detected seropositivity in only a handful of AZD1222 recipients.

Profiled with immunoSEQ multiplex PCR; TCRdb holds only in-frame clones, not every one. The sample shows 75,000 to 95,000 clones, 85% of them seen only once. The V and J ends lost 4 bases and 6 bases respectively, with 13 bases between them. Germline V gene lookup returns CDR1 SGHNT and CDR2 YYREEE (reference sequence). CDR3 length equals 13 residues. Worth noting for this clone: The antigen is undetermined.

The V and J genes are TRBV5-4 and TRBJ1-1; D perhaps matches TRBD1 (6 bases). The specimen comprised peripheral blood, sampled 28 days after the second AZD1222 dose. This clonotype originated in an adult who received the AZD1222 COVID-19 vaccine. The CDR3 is CASSPTGSPEAFF. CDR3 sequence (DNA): TGTGCCAGCAGCCCAACAGGGTCTCCTGAAGCTTTCTTT.